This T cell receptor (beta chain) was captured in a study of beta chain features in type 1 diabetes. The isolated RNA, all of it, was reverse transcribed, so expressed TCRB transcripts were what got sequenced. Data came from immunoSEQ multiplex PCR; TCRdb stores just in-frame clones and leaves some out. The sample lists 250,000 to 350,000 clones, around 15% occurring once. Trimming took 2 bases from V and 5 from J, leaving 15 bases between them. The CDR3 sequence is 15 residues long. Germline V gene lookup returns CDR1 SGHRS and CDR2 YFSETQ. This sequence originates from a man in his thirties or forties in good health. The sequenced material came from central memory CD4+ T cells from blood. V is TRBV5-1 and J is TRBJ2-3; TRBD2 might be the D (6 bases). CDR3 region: CASSFHGGYGDTQYF. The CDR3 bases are TGCGCCAGCAGCTTCCATGGGGGGTACGGAGATACGCAGTATTTT.